The 15 T cell receptor beta chains below all came from one sample that was sequenced in a study of shared clonotypes between healthy human individuals (dated by TCRdb to about 2020). Library preparation employed the immunoSEQ multiplex PCR assay. Here the immuneACCESS table is served through TCRdb, limited to in-frame sequences with V and J called. Missing clones are a known gap in these copies; in checked studies unresolved V genes cover under half, and the rest lacks a known reason. Here the sample has some 2.3 million clones; approximately 93% occur a single time. The ten largest clonotypes hold under 0.45% of the sample. Sequenced material: naive CD4+ T cells from PBMCs. Read against the paper, the sample's cell subset or site label means: CD45RA+ positively selected. These receptors all stem from a man younger than 30 in good health. Some clones in this sample may be carry-over from other donors' samples.

The rearrangement joins TRBV18 to TRBJ2-1, with D unresolved. The V end was cut by 1 base, the J end by 0 bases, with 16 bases between. The CDR3 loop spans 18 amino acids. The germline V gene encodes CDR1 KGHSH and CDR2 LQKENI. The DNA for the CDR3 is TGTGCCAGCTCACCACGGTCTGTGCGCGATGGCTCCTACAATGAGCAGTTCTTC. Amino acid sequence: CASSPRSVRDGSYNEQFF. The complete variable domain, with remaining parts taken from reference TRBV18 and TRBJ2-1, reads NAGVMQNPRHLVRRRGQEARLRCSPMKGHSHVYWYRQLPEEGLKFMVYLQKENIIDESGMPKERFSAEFPKEGPSILRIQQVVRGDSAAYFCASSPRSVRDGSYNEQFFGPGTRLTVL.

The rearrangement joins TRBV7-7 to TRBJ2-5; a possible D gene is TRBD2 (5 bases). The V and J ends lost 1 base and 4 bases respectively, with 10 bases between them. The CDR3 is 14 amino acids. Germline values: CDR1 SSHAT, CDR2 FNYEAQ (reference sequence). The CDR3 DNA reads TGTGCCAGCAGCTTAGGGACTGGGAGAGAGACCCAGTACTTC. Translation: CASSLGTGRETQYF. Filled out from reference TRBV7-7 and TRBJ2-5, the complete variable domain reads GAGVSQSPRYKVTKRGQDVTLRCDPISSHATLYWYQQALGQGPEFLTYFNYEAQPDKSGLPSDRFSAERPEGSISTLTIQRTEQRDSAMYRCASSLGTGRETQYFGPGTRLLVL.

CDR3 bases: TGTGCCAGCAGCTGGCCCAAAGATGGGAACACTGAAGCTTTCTTT. Amino acids: CASSWPKDGNTEAFF. The chain is built from TRBV5-4 and TRBJ1-1; no firm D call. With 3 bases removed from V and 1 base from J, the gap between germline ends came to 13 bases. This CDR3 is 15 amino acids long. Germline lookup yields CDR1 SGHNT and CDR2 YYREEE (reference sequence).

Regarding this clone: The junction departs from the called germline gene at one end, perhaps through a read error. The J gene is TRBJ1-5, the V gene TRBV7-9, with D hard to call. This CDR3 is built from 13 residues. CDR1 SEHNR and CDR2 FQNEAQ come from the germline V gene (reference sequence). As DNA, the CDR3 is TGTGCCGGCAGCCCTAATTCGGGTCAGCCCCAGCATTTT. Its translation: CAGSPNSGQPQHF.

This clone was seen once. The rearrangement uses TRBV11-2 and TRBJ2-4; D is possibly TRBD1 (5 bases). This CDR3 spans 15 amino acids. The V gene's germline CDR1 is SGHAT and CDR2 FQNNGV. Trimming pared 4 bases from V and 4 bases from J, leaving 14 bases between. In DNA form, the CDR3 reads TGTGCCAGCAGCTGGGGCCAGGATTCTAAAAACATTCAGTACTTC. This gives the protein CASSWGQDSKNIQYF.

The chain recombines TRBV2 with TRBJ2-3, with D perhaps matching TRBD1 or TRBD2 (5 bases each). Trimming removed 6 bases from V and 0 bases from J, with 7 bases in between. Germline CDR1 reads SNHLY; CDR2 reads FYNNEI. This CDR3 contains 13 residues. CDR3 sequence reads: CASRGTSTDTQYF. CDR3 nucleotide sequence: TGTGCCAGCAGGGGGACCAGCACAGATACGCAGTATTTT.

The chain carries TRBV27 and TRBJ2-5, with 9 nucleotides matching TRBD1. The CDR3 has 14 amino acids. Germline V gene data show CDR1 as MNHEY and CDR2 as SMNVEV (reference sequence). Losses at the gene ends were 6 bases for V and 5 bases for J; bases not matched to a gene: 7. Written as DNA, the CDR3 is TGTGCCAGCAGGGGACAGGGTGGTGGGGAGACCCAGTACTTC. Amino acids: CASRGQGGGETQYF.

The chain is built from TRBV5-8 and TRBJ1-4, with 8 nucleotides matching TRBD1. V lost 4 bases, J lost 12 bases, and 14 bases stayed unmatched. Germline lookup yields CDR1 SGHTS and CDR2 YDEGEE. This CDR3 contains 15 residues. The CDR3 region is CASSRTGDRLSQLFF. In DNA, the CDR3 is TGTGCCAGCAGCCGTACGGGGGACAGGCTTTCTCAACTGTTTTTT.

The CDR3, as DNA: TGCGCCAGCAGCCAAGGGGGGACAGGGAGTAACTATGGCTACACCTTC. It codes for CASSQGGTGSNYGYTF. The rearrangement uses TRBV4-1 and TRBJ1-2; 9 bases agree with TRBD1. CDR3 size: 16 residues. Trimming took 1 base from V and 1 from J; bases not matched to a gene: 4. Germline loops: CDR1 MGHRA, CDR2 YSYEKL.

The V gene is TRBV15, the J gene TRBJ2-1; the match to TRBD2 covers 12 bases. J was trimmed by 8 bases and V by 0 bases; bases with no gene match: 5. Germline CDR1 LNHNV, CDR2 YYDKDF (reference sequence). The CDR3 spans 16 residues. DNA for the CDR3: TGTGCCACCAGCAGAGACCCTAGCGGGAGGGCCGATGAGCAGTTCTTC. The encoded protein is CATSRDPSGRADEQFF.

Details on this clone: The sample has other DNA sequences that encode this CDR3 too. The rearrangement uses TRBV5-1 and TRBJ1-3; 9 bases fit TRBD1. After removal of 4 bases from V and 4 bases from J, the junction contained 3 bases not matched to a gene. The CDR3 sequence is 14 residues long. The germline V gene encodes CDR1 SGHRS and CDR2 YFSETQ. For the CDR3, the DNA is TGCGCCAGCAGCCCCGGGACAGGGGGAAACACCATATATTTT. Protein sequence: CASSPGTGGNTIYF.

The chain is built from TRBV15 and TRBJ2-5; D remains ambiguous. CDR1 and CDR2 (germline): LNHNV, YYDKDF (reference sequence). Trimming pared 4 bases from V and 7 bases from J, leaving 13 bases between. This CDR3 is built from 13 residues. This CDR3 reads CATSNRLDGTQYF. The CDR3 DNA reads as TGTGCCACCAGCAACAGACTTGACGGGACCCAGTACTTC.

This clone was observed a single time. Other DNA sequences in this sample translate to the same CDR3. The V gene is TRBV28, the J gene TRBJ2-7, with D maybe TRBD2 (6 bases). The germline V gene has CDR1 MDHEN and CDR2 SYDVKM. This CDR3 has 13 amino acids. V lost 3 bases to trimming and J lost 4 bases, with 10 bases between them. CDR3 amino acids: CASSLQGGYEQYF. CDR3 DNA sequence: TGTGCCAGCAGTTTGCAGGGAGGATACGAGCAGTACTTC.

The chain employs TRBV27 and TRBJ2-6; D is perhaps TRBD1 or TRBD2 (5 bases each). Germline values: CDR1 MNHEY, CDR2 SMNVEV (reference sequence). CDR3 length equals 15 residues. The V end was cut by 6 bases, the J end by 2 bases, with 11 bases between. The CDR3 region is CASSRDATGANVLTF. DNA of the CDR3: TGTGCCAGCAGCCGGGACGCCACTGGGGCCAACGTCCTGACTTTC.

The rearrangement uses TRBV9 and TRBJ2-7, with D maybe TRBD1 (6 bases). The germline CDR1 and CDR2 sequences are SGDLS and YYNGEE. V lost 4 bases and J lost 4, with 9 bases in between. The CDR3 loop spans 12 amino acids. The CDR3 sequence: CASSLTGYEQYF. The CDR3 bases are TGTGCCAGCAGCCTAACAGGGTACGAGCAGTACTTC.